Listed below are T cell receptor beta chains from one sample, sequenced in a study of metastatic and nonmetastatic thyroid tumors. Through MiXCR, TCRdb re-clonotyped the PCR reads. Found here are about 22,000 clones, approximately 35% of them singletons; the top ten hold roughly 20%. Sequencing was done on a sample of blood. Receptors originate from a male donor with papillary thyroid cancer or a benign thyroid nodule (not recorded which). Some clones in this sample may be carry-over from other donors' samples. The CDR3 runs from the conserved cysteine through the conserved F or W. D genes are given only for firm matches. Size is stated for part of the rows, as once, few or many counts, or as a class when the clone is expanded.

clone size: NA; J gene: TRBJ2-1; D gene: TRBD1; V gene: TRBV27; CDR3 protein: CASSLMGQGYNEQFF; CDR3 DNA: TGTGCCAGCAGTTTAATGGGACAGGGGTACAATGAGCAGTTCTTC
clone size: many; J gene: TRBJ2-1; D gene: NA; V gene: TRBV19; CDR3 protein: CAWSCPYNEQFF; CDR3 DNA: TGTGCCTGGTCGTGTCCCTACAATGAGCAGTTCTTC
clone size: many; J gene: TRBJ2-3; D gene: NA; V gene: TRBV5-4; CDR3 protein: CASSLVTGNTQYF; CDR3 DNA: TGTGCCAGCAGCTTGGTGACGGGAAATACGCAGTATTTT
clone size: NA; J gene: TRBJ2-7; D gene: TRBD1; V gene: TRBV11-2; CDR3 protein: CASSESAGGGQYF; CDR3 DNA: TGTGCCAGCTCTGAATCCGCAGGGGGCGGGCAGTACTTC
clone size: many; J gene: TRBJ2-1; D gene: TRBD2; V gene: TRBV12-3/TRBV12-4; CDR3 protein: CASRLQTSGRYNEQFF; CDR3 DNA: TGTGCCAGCAGATTACAGACTAGCGGGAGGTACAATGAGCAGTTCTTC
clone size: NA; J gene: TRBJ2-2; D gene: TRBD2; V gene: TRBV3-1; CDR3 protein: CASSHSGRGIGELFF; CDR3 DNA: TGTGCCAGCAGCCATAGCGGGAGGGGAATCGGGGAGCTGTTTTTT
clone size: NA; J gene: TRBJ2-7; D gene: TRBD2; V gene: TRBV20-1; CDR3 protein: CSASPGLGAEQYF; CDR3 DNA: TGCAGTGCTAGTCCCGGACTAGGAGCAGAACAGTACTTC
clone size: few; J gene: TRBJ2-1; D gene: NA; V gene: TRBV6-6; CDR3 protein: CASSYLPSPPYNEQFF; CDR3 DNA: TGTGCCAGCAGTTACCTTCCTAGTCCCCCTTACAATGAGCAGTTCTTC
clone size: many; J gene: TRBJ2-2; D gene: NA; V gene: TRBV9; CDR3 protein: CASSVKLGGELFF; CDR3 DNA: TGTGCCAGCAGCGTAAAGCTGGGAGGGGAGCTGTTTTTT
clone size: once; J gene: TRBJ2-1; D gene: NA; V gene: TRBV20-1; CDR3 protein: CSASLGPSSYNEQFF; CDR3 DNA: TGCAGTGCTAGTCTCGGGCCTAGCTCCTACAATGAGCAGTTCTTC
clone size: NA; J gene: TRBJ1-1; D gene: NA; V gene: TRBV6-1; CDR3 protein: CASRLTGENTEAFF; CDR3 DNA: TGTGCCAGTAGATTGACAGGTGAGAACACTGAAGCTTTCTTT
clone size: few; J gene: TRBJ2-7; D gene: TRBD1; V gene: TRBV5-1; CDR3 protein: CASFQTGTGRSEQYF; CDR3 DNA: TGCGCCAGCTTCCAGACCGGGACAGGGCGTTCCGAGCAGTACTTC